This T cell receptor beta chain comes out of a study of Ad26.COV2.S vaccination and SARS-CoV-2 variants. Looking at the study overall: The vaccine Ad26.COV2.S was put into the muscle once, or twice with 56 days between. Points from the study as a whole: Comparable non-spike TCR breadth was observed in vaccine and placebo recipients.

In the case of this clone: Its specificity is not known.

As for treatment: roughly 20 received Ad26.COV2.S at low or high dose, single or two shots; roughly five received placebo; per-sample allocation not given. Each sample was drawn 63 days after the first injection (of vaccine or placebo). Sequencing was performed with immunoSEQ multiplex PCR; in TCRdb, only in-frame clones are kept and a portion is missing. The sample has about 350,000 clones; 88% are singletons. Trimming took off 4 bases at V and 4 bases at J, with 12 bases between the two ends. This CDR3 region has 13 residues. The germline gives CDR1 SQVTM, CDR2 ANQGSEA. V usage is TRBV29-1 and J usage is TRBJ2-3, with a possible D match to TRBD1 (5 bases). The TCR originated in a person aged 18-60 years who received the Ad26.COV2.S COVID-19 vaccine or a placebo. The sample in question was peripheral blood, obtained in a trial of Ad26.COV2.S vaccine versus placebo. The CDR3 spells CSVVGRVSDTQYF. CDR3 in DNA: TGCAGCGTTGTGGGCAGGGTGTCAGATACGCAGTATTTT.